This T cell receptor (beta chain) was recorded in a study of T cell responses to AZD1222 COVID-19 vaccine. As regards this clone: The antigen remains undetermined.

Study results and limitations: Regions 160-218 and 743-854 dominated among vaccine-associated CD4 TCRs spanning spike.

V shed 0 bases and J shed 3 bases, with 17 bases lying between them. The length of the CDR3 is 18 residues. Germline V gene sequence: CDR1 SNHLY, CDR2 FYNNEI. Sequencing was performed with immunoSEQ multiplex PCR; in TCRdb, only in-frame clones are kept and a portion is missing. Of 120,000 or so clones in the sample, 88% were seen once. The receptor was isolated from an adult in good health. The chain uses TRBV2 and TRBJ2-2; D is possibly TRBD1 (5 bases). The sample here was peripheral blood, taken on day 0 of AZD1222 vaccination. The CDR3 DNA reads as TGTGCCAGCAGTGAAGCTGAACAGGCCATAGGGGACACCGGGGAGCTGTTTTTT. It translates to CASSEAEQAIGDTGELFF.